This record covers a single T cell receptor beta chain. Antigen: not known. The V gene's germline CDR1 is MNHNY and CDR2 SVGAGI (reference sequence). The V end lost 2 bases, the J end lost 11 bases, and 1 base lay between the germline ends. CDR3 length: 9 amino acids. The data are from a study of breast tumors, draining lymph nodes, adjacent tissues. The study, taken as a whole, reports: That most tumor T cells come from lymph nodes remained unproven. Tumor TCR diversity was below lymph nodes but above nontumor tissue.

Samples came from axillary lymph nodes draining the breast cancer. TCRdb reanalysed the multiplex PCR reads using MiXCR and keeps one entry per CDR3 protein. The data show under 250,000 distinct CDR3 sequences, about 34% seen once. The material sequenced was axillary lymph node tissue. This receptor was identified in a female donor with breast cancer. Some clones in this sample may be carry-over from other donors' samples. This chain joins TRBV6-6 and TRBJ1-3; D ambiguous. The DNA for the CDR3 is TGTGCCAGCAGTTACGCCATATATTTT. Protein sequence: CASSYAIYF.